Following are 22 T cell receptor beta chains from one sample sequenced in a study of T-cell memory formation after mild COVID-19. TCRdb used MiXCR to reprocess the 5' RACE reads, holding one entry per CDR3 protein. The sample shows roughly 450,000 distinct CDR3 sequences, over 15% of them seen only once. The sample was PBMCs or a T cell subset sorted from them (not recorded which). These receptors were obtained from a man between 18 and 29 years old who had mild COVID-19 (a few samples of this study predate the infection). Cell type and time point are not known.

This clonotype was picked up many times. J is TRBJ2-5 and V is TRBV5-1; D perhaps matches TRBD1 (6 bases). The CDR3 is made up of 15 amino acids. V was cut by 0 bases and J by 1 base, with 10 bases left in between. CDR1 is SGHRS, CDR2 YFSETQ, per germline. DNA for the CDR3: TGCGCCAGCAGCTTGGGAGGGGGTCTCCAAGAGACCCAGTACTTC. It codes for CASSLGGGLQETQYF.

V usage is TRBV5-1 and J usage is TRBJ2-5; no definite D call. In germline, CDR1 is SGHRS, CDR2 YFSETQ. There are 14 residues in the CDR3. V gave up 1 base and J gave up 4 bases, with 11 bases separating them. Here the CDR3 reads CASSLWEKGETQYF. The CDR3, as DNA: TGCGCCAGCAGCTTGTGGGAAAAGGGAGAGACCCAGTACTTC. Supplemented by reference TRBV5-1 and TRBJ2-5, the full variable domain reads KAGVTQTPRYLIKTRGQQVTLSCSPISGHRSVSWYQQTPGQGLQFLFEYFSETQRNKGNFPGRFSGRQFSNSRSEMNVSTLELGDSALYLCASSLWEKGETQYFGPGTRLLVL.

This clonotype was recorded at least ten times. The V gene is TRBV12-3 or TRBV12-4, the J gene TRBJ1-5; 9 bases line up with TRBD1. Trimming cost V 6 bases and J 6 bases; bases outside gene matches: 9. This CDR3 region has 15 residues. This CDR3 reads CASRKRTGVGQPQHF. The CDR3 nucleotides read TGTGCCAGCAGGAAAAGGACAGGGGTTGGTCAGCCCCAGCATTTT.

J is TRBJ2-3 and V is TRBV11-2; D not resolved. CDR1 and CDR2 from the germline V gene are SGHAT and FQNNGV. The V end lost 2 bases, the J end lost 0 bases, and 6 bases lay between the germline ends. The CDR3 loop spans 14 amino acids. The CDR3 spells CASSLPDSTDTQYF. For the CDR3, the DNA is TGTGCCAGCAGCTTACCGGACAGCACAGATACGCAGTATTTT.

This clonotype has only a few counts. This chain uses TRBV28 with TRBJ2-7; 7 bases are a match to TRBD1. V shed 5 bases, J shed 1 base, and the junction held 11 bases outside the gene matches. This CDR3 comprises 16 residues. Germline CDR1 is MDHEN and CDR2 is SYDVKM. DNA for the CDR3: TGTGCCAGCAGTCATCCGACAGGGCGCGTGTCCTACGAGCAGTACTTC. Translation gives CASSHPTGRVSYEQYF.

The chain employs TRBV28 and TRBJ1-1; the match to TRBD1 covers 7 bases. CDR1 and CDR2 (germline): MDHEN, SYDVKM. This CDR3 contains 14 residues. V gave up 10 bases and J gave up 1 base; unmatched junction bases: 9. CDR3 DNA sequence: TGTGCCATGGGCCCCGGGACAGCGAACACTGAAGCTTTCTTT. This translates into CAMGPGTANTEAFF.

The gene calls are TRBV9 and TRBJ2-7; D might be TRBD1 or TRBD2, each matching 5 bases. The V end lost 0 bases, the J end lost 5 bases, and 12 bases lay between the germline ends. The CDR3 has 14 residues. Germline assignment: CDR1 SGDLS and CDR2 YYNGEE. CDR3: CASSVGEGFDEQYF. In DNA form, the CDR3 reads TGTGCCAGCAGCGTAGGCGAGGGGTTTGACGAGCAGTACTTC.

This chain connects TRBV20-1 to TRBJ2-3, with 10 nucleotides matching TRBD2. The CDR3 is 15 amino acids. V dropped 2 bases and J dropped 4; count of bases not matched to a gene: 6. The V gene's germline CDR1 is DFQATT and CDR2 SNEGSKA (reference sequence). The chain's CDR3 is CSARRASGGPDTQYF. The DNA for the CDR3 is TGCAGTGCTAGAAGGGCTAGCGGGGGCCCAGATACGCAGTATTTT.

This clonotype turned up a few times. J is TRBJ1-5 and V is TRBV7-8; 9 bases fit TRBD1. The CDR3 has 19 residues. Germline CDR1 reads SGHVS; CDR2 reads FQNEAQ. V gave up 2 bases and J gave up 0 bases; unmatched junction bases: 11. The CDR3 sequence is CASSLSRTGGLYSNQPQHF. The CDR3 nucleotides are TGTGCCAGCAGCTTAAGTAGAACAGGGGGCTTGTATAGCAATCAGCCCCAGCATTTT. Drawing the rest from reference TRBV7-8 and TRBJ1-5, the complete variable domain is GAGVSQSPRYKVAKRGQDVALRCDPISGHVSLFWYQQALGQGPEFLTYFQNEAQLDKSGLPSDRFFAERPEGSVSTLKIQRTQQEDSAVYLCASSLSRTGGLYSNQPQHFGDGTRLSIL.

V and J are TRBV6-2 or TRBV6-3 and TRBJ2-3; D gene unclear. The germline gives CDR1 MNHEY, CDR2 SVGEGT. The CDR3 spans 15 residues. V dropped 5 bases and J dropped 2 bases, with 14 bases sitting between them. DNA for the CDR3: TGTGCCAGCAGTCCGGCAGTCGCCTTCACAGATACGCAGTATTTT. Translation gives CASSPAVAFTDTQYF.

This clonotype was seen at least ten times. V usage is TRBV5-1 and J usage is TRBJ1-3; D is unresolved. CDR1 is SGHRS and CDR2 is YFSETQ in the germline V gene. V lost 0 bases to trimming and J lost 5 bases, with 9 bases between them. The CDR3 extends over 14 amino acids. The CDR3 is CASSLDEPRNTIYF. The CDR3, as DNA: TGCGCCAGCAGCTTGGATGAGCCCCGAAACACCATATATTTT.

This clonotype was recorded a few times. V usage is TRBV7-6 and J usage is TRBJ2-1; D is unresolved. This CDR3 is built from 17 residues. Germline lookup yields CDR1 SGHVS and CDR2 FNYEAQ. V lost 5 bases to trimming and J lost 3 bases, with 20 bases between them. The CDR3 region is CASSPYAERPNYNEQFF. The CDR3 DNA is TGTGCCAGCAGCCCGTACGCTGAGCGTCCAAACTACAATGAGCAGTTCTTC.

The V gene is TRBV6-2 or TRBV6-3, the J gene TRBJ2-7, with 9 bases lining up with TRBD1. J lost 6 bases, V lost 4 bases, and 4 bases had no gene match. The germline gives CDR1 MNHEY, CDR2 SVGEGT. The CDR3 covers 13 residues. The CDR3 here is CASSWGQGLEQYF. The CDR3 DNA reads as TGTGCCAGCAGTTGGGGACAGGGTCTCGAGCAGTACTTC.

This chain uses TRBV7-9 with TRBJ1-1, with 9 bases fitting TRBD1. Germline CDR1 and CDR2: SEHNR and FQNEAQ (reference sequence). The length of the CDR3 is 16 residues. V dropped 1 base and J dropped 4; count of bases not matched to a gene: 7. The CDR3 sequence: CASSLDRGQRATEAFF. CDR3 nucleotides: TGTGCCAGCAGCTTAGACAGGGGGCAAAGAGCCACTGAAGCTTTCTTT.

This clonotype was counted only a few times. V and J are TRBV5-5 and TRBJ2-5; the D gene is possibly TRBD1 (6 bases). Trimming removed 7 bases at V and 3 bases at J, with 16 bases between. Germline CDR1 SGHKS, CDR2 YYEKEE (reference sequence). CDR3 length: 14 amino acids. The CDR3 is CASGPGTLEETQYF. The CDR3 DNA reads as TGTGCCAGCGGTCCCGGGACACTGGAAGAGACCCAGTACTTC.

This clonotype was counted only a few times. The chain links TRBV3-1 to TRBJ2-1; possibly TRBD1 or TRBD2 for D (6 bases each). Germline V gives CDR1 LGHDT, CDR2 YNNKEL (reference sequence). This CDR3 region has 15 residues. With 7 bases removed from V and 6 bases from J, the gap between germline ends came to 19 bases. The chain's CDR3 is CASNSGGKGGNEQFF. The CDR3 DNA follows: TGTGCCAGCAACTCCGGGGGCAAGGGTGGCAATGAGCAGTTCTTC.

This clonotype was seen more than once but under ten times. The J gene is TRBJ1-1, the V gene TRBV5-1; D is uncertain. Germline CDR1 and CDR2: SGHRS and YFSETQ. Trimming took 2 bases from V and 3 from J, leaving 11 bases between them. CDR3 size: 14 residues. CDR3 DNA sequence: TGCGCCAGCAGCTTCGGGAATGGTCACACTGAAGCTTTCTTT. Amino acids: CASSFGNGHTEAFF.

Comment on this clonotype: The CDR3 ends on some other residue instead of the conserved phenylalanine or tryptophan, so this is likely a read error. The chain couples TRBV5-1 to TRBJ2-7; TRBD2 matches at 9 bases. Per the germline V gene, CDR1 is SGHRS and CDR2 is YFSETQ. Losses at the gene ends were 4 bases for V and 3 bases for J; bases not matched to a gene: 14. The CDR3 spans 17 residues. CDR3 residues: CASSPGTSSWTGYEQYS. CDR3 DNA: TGCGCCAGCAGCCCAGGGACTAGCAGCTGGACCGGCTACGAGCAGTACTCC.

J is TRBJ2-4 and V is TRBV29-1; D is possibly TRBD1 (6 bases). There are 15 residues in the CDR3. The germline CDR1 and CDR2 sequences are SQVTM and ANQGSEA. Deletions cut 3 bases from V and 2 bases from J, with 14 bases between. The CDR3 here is CSVDIGRGTKNIQYF. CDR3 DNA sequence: TGCAGCGTTGACATTGGCAGGGGCACCAAAAACATTCAGTACTTC.

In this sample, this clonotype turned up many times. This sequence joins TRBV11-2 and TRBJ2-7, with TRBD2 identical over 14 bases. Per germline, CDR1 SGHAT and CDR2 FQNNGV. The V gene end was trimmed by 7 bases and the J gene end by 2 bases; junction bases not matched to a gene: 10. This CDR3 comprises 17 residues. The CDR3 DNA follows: TGTGCCAGCACCACGAAACCGGGACTAGCGGGGGCCTACGAGCAGTACTTC. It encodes CASTTKPGLAGAYEQYF.

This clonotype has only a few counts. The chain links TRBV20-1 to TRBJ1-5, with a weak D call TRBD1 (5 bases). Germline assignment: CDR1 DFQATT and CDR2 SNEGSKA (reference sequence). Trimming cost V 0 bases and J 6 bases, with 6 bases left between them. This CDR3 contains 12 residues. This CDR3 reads CSARDRAQPQHF. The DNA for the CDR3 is TGCAGTGCTAGAGACAGGGCTCAGCCCCAGCATTTT.

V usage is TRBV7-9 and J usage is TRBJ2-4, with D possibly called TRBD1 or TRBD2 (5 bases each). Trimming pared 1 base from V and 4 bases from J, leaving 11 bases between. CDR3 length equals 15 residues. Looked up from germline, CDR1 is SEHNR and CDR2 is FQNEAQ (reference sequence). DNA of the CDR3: TGTGCCAGCAGCTTAGAATGGGACCTAAAAAACATTCAGTACTTC. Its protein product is CASSLEWDLKNIQYF.